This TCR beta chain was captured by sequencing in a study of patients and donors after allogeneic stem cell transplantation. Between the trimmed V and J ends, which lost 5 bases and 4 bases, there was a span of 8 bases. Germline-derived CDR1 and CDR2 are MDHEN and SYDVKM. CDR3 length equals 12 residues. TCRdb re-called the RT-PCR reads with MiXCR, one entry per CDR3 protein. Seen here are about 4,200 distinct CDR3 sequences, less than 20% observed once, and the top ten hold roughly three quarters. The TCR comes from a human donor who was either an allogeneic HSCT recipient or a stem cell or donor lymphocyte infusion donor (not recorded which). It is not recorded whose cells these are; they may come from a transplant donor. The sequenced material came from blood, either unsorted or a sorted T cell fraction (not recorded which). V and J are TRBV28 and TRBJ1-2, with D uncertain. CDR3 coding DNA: TGTGCCAGCAGTCGGGGAGGCTATGGCTACACCTTC. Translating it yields CASSRGGYGYTF.